Included here is one T cell receptor (beta chain) sequence, with context. The antigen remains unidentified. It was by 5' RACE with UMI labels that the TRB cDNA libraries were prepared. TCRdb processed the 5' RACE reads again and assigns one entry to each CDR3 protein, with no DNA. The sample totals more than 70,000 distinct CDR3 sequences. This entry belongs to a study of CXCR3-negative and CXCR3-positive naive CD8 T cells. Study findings and constraints: Cryopreserved cells showed partially decreased CXCR3 expression, and most assays used fresh PBMCs. Researchers report that CXCR3-positive naive cells carry more hydrophobic TRB CDR3s than CXCR3-negative naive cells. The study found that naive CXCR3-negative and CXCR3-positive cells shared TRBV-TRBJ usage, while memory cells differed. Relative to memory CD8+ cells, whose diversity was much lower, both naive subsets had comparably high diversity.

Among CD8+ T cells, naive ones were CD45RO-CCR7+CD27+CD95-. CDR3 length: 15 residues. Germline CDR1 and CDR2: MRHNA and SNTAGT. Sequencing was carried out using naive CXCR3+ CD8+ T cells from blood. Described subset: CD45RO-CCR7+CD27+CD95- naive CD8+ T cells expressing CXCR3 (TNR3+). The receptor was isolated from a human donor in good health. Some clones in this sample may be carry-over from other donors' samples. The chain links TRBV6-4 to TRBJ2-1; TCRdb names TRBD1, which stays unverified in the absence of DNA. The CDR3: CASSEDNGGHNEQFF.